These T cell receptor beta chains were read from a single sample in a study of T cell responses to AZD1222 COVID-19 vaccine. TCRdb's table, derived via immunoSEQ multiplex PCR, lists solely in-frame clones and lacks some. The sample includes approximately 140,000 clones, approximately 90% of them seen just once. The starting material was peripheral blood, obtained on day 0 of AZD1222 vaccination. All receptors derive from an adult in good health. Each CDR3 is given with its conserved first and last residue. The D gene is left open where the match is weak. A row's size may be missing; if present it is once, few, many or a size class.

cdr3_length: 15
j_call: TRBJ2-3
clone_size: .
v_call: TRBV18
d_call: .
cdr3_nt: TGTGCCAGCTCACCTTGGGCTAGCTCCCCAGATACGCAGTATTTT
cdr3_aa: CASSPWASSPDTQYF

cdr3_length: 14
j_call: TRBJ2-1
clone_size: .
v_call: TRBV27
d_call: .
cdr3_nt: TGTGCCAGCAGTCCTAGGACACTGTTCAATGAGCAGTTCTTC
cdr3_aa: CASSPRTLFNEQFF

cdr3_length: 14
j_call: TRBJ1-6
clone_size: .
v_call: TRBV9
d_call: .
cdr3_nt: TGTGCCAGCAGCGTAGGGTTGGGGGAGTCACCCCTCCACTTT
cdr3_aa: CASSVGLGESPLHF

cdr3_length: 12
j_call: TRBJ1-2
clone_size: few
v_call: TRBV10-3
d_call: TRBD1
cdr3_nt: TGTGCCATCAGTGGGGACAGCTATGGCTACACCTTC
cdr3_aa: CAISGDSYGYTF

cdr3_length: 14
j_call: TRBJ1-5
clone_size: .
v_call: TRBV4-1
d_call: .
cdr3_nt: TGCGCCAGCAGCCAAGAGGGCAGCAATCAGCCCCAGCATTTT
cdr3_aa: CASSQEGSNQPQHF

cdr3_length: 12
j_call: TRBJ2-7
clone_size: .
v_call: TRBV7-9
d_call: .
cdr3_nt: TGTGCCAGCAGCTTGTATCAGAATTTGAAGTACTTC
cdr3_aa: CASSLYQNLKYF

cdr3_length: 15
j_call: TRBJ2-5
clone_size: .
v_call: TRBV5-1
d_call: TRBD1
cdr3_nt: TGCGCCAGCAGCTTGGTTCAGGGGGCGGGAGAGACCCAGTACTTC
cdr3_aa: CASSLVQGAGETQYF

cdr3_length: 14
j_call: TRBJ1-1
clone_size: .
v_call: TRBV5-1
d_call: .
cdr3_nt: TGCGCCAGCAGCTTAGAGGGCCCCAACACTGAAGCTTTCTTT
cdr3_aa: CASSLEGPNTEAFF

cdr3_length: 17
j_call: TRBJ1-4
clone_size: .
v_call: TRBV5-1
d_call: TRBD1
cdr3_nt: TGCGCCAGCAGCTCTGGACAGGGGGCAAGCCTAAATGAAAAACTGTTTTTT
cdr3_aa: CASSSGQGASLNEKLFF

cdr3_length: 13
j_call: TRBJ1-1
clone_size: .
v_call: TRBV24-1
d_call: .
cdr3_nt: TGTGCCACCAGTAAAGGAGGGAACACTGAAGCTTTCTTT
cdr3_aa: CATSKGGNTEAFF

cdr3_length: 17
j_call: TRBJ2-5
clone_size: once
v_call: TRBV4-2
d_call: .
cdr3_nt: TGTGCCAGCAGCCAAGTTACCTCATTGGTGGGACAAGAGACCCAGTACTTC
cdr3_aa: CASSQVTSLVGQETQYF

cdr3_length: 19
j_call: TRBJ2-7
clone_size: .
v_call: TRBV13
d_call: TRBD2
cdr3_nt: TGTGCCAGCAGCATAGTAGGCGGGACTAGCGGGGGGCCCTCCTACGAGCAGTACTTC
cdr3_aa: CASSIVGGTSGGPSYEQYF

cdr3_length: 15
j_call: TRBJ1-2
clone_size: .
v_call: TRBV3-1/TRBV3-2
d_call: TRBD1
cdr3_nt: TGTGCCAGCAGCCAAGAAGGGACAGGGACCTATGGCTACACCTTC
cdr3_aa: CASSQEGTGTYGYTF

cdr3_length: 14
j_call: TRBJ1-1
clone_size: .
v_call: TRBV30
d_call: .
cdr3_nt: TGTGCCTTTCAGGGCGCTTTATATAACACTGAAGCTTTCTTT
cdr3_aa: CAFQGALYNTEAFF

cdr3_length: 18
j_call: TRBJ2-6
clone_size: .
v_call: TRBV4-1
d_call: TRBD1
cdr3_nt: TGCGCCAGCAGCCAGTGGACAGGGGGCCACTCTGGGGCCAACGTCCTGACTTTC
cdr3_aa: CASSQWTGGHSGANVLTF

cdr3_length: 13
j_call: TRBJ1-5
clone_size: .
v_call: TRBV10-2
d_call: .
cdr3_nt: TGCGCCAGCAACGAGGGTTTCCTCCAGCCCCAGCATTTT
cdr3_aa: CASNEGFLQPQHF

cdr3_length: 11
j_call: TRBJ1-5
clone_size: few
v_call: TRBV10-1
d_call: .
cdr3_nt: TGCGCCATCCTTTCCAATCAGCCCCAGCATTTT
cdr3_aa: CAILSNQPQHF

cdr3_length: 15
j_call: TRBJ1-5
clone_size: .
v_call: TRBV23-1
d_call: .
cdr3_nt: TGCGCCAGCACCCCCGGGGGATCTAGCAATCAGCCCCAGCATTTT
cdr3_aa: CASTPGGSSNQPQHF

cdr3_length: 12
j_call: TRBJ2-7
clone_size: .
v_call: TRBV3-1/TRBV3-2
d_call: .
cdr3_nt: TGTGCCAGCAGCCATATGGAAAACGAGCAGTACTTC
cdr3_aa: CASSHMENEQYF

cdr3_length: 14
j_call: TRBJ2-1
clone_size: .
v_call: TRBV24-1
d_call: .
cdr3_nt: TGTGCCGTGGAGGACGGACATACCTACAATGAGCAGTTCTTC
cdr3_aa: CAVEDGHTYNEQFF

cdr3_length: 15
j_call: TRBJ1-4
clone_size: few
v_call: TRBV3-1/TRBV3-2
d_call: .
cdr3_nt: TGTGCCAGCAGCCAAACGATCGGAACAGGGCAAAAACTGTTTTTT
cdr3_aa: CASSQTIGTGQKLFF

cdr3_length: 14
j_call: TRBJ2-7
clone_size: .
v_call: TRBV15
d_call: TRBD2
cdr3_nt: TGTGCCACCAGCAGAGGACTAGCGGCCTACGAGCAGTACTTC
cdr3_aa: CATSRGLAAYEQYF

cdr3_length: 11
j_call: TRBJ2-1
clone_size: .
v_call: TRBV20-1
d_call: .
cdr3_nt: TGCAGTGCTAGTGTACGCCGGGAGCAGTTCTTC
cdr3_aa: CSASVRREQFF

cdr3_length: 15
j_call: TRBJ1-4
clone_size: .
v_call: TRBV7-2
d_call: .
cdr3_nt: TGTGCCAGCATCTCCTGGAAAGCAACTAATGAAAAACTGTTTTTT
cdr3_aa: CASISWKATNEKLFF

cdr3_length: 16
j_call: TRBJ2-1
clone_size: .
v_call: TRBV5-1
d_call: .
cdr3_nt: TGCGCCAGCAGCTGGGACTTCGAGAGCTCCTACAATGAGCAGTTCTTC
cdr3_aa: CASSWDFESSYNEQFF

cdr3_length: 15
j_call: TRBJ1-5
clone_size: .
v_call: TRBV19
d_call: .
cdr3_nt: TGTGCCAGTAGTATGCGGGGGGGCCCGGGGCAGCCCCAGCATTTT
cdr3_aa: CASSMRGGPGQPQHF

cdr3_length: 14
j_call: TRBJ1-1
clone_size: once
v_call: TRBV3-1/TRBV3-2
d_call: .
cdr3_nt: TGTGCCAGCAGCCCGAGGGACGGGAACACTGAAGCTTTCTTT
cdr3_aa: CASSPRDGNTEAFF

cdr3_length: 15
j_call: TRBJ1-6
clone_size: .
v_call: TRBV5-4
d_call: TRBD1
cdr3_nt: TGTGCCAGCAGCTTGGGGGGAGACAGGGGGTCACCCCTCCACTTT
cdr3_aa: CASSLGGDRGSPLHF

cdr3_length: 15
j_call: TRBJ2-2
clone_size: .
v_call: TRBV19
d_call: TRBD2
cdr3_nt: TGTGCCAGTGGGAGAGCGGGATATGAGACCGGGGAGCTGTTTTTT
cdr3_aa: CASGRAGYETGELFF

cdr3_length: 16
j_call: TRBJ2-1
clone_size: .
v_call: TRBV3-1/TRBV3-2
d_call: TRBD2
cdr3_nt: TGTGCCAGCAGCCAATTCGGAGCGGGAGTAGGGAATGAGCAGTTCTTC
cdr3_aa: CASSQFGAGVGNEQFF

cdr3_length: 15
j_call: TRBJ1-5
clone_size: once
v_call: TRBV19
d_call: .
cdr3_nt: TGTGCCAGTAGTATTAGTAGGGCTAGCAATCAGCCCCAGCATTTT
cdr3_aa: CASSISRASNQPQHF